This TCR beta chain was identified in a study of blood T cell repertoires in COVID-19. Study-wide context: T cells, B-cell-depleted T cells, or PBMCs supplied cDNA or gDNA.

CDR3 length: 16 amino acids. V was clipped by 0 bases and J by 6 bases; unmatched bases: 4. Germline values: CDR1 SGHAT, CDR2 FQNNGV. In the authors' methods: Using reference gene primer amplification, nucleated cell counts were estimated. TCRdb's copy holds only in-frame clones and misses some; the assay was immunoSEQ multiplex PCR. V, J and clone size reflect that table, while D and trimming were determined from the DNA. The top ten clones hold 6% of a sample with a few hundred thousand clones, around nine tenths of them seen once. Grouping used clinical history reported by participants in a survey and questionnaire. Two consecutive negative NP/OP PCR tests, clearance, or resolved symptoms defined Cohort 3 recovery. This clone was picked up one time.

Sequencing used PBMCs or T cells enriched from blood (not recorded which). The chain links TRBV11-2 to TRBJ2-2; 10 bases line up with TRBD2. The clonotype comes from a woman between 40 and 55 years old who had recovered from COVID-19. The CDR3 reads CASSLELAGVSGELFF. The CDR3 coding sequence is TGTGCCAGCAGCTTAGAGCTAGCGGGAGTATCCGGGGAGCTGTTTTTT.